Following are 3 T cell receptor beta chains from one sample sequenced in a study of T-cell reconstitution after alpha-beta-depleted transplantation in children listed by TCRdb under 2016. The method behind the library was PCR. Reads for this sample came from an Illumina HiSeq 2500. Molecular barcoding was employed in the preparation of TCR libraries, with unique molecular identifiers being used to normalize TCRbeta repertoire quantification. TCRdb redid the processing of the public reads, applying fastp at Q25 and MiXCR, and retained in-frame beta chains. Under each unique CDR3 protein, matching rows form one entry showing the most common genes and DNA. Within this sample are 540,000 or so distinct CDR3 sequences, with approximately 22% of them counted one time only. The ten largest clones capture 13% to 15% of the sample. The intended sense of this specimen's treatment or condition label: allogeneic hematopoietic cell transplantation with graft depleted of TCRalphabeta T cells and CD19 B cells.

This sample comprised PBMCs, mostly from graft donor cells, obtained 360 days after TCRalphabeta/CD19-depleted stem cell transplant. The source is a boy under two years old who had a stem cell transplant for acute myeloid leukemia, so the T cells may come from the graft donor.

This clonotype showed up just a few times. The V and J genes are TRBV6-6 and TRBJ2-1, with D uncertain. Trimming shortened V by 2 bases and J by 12 bases, and 14 bases separated the two germline ends. The CDR3 spans 13 residues. Germline V CDR1 and CDR2: MNHNY, SVGAGI (reference sequence). The CDR3 region is CASSYLTPMGQFF. CDR3 DNA: TGTGCCAGCAGTTACCTCACCCCAATGGGGCAGTTCTTC.

The chain has TRBV20-1 and TRBJ1-2; 12 bases line up with TRBD1. CDR1 DFQATT and CDR2 SNEGSKA come from the germline V gene (reference sequence). This CDR3 region has 16 residues. Trimming took 2 bases from V and 7 from J; bases not matched to a gene: 11. The CDR3 coding sequence is TGCAGTGCTAGACGTCCCTGGGACAGGGGGCGGGTTGGCTACACCTTC. This codes for CSARRPWDRGRVGYTF.

The genes are TRBV2 and TRBJ2-7; 9 bases fit TRBD2. With V trimmed by 8 bases and J by 4 bases, 6 bases remained unmatched. The length of the CDR3 is 13 residues. Germline lookup yields CDR1 SNHLY and CDR2 FYNNEI. As DNA, the CDR3 is TGTGCCAGCCGGCTAGCGGGGAGGTACGAGCAGTACGTC. It specifies CASRLAGRYEQYV.